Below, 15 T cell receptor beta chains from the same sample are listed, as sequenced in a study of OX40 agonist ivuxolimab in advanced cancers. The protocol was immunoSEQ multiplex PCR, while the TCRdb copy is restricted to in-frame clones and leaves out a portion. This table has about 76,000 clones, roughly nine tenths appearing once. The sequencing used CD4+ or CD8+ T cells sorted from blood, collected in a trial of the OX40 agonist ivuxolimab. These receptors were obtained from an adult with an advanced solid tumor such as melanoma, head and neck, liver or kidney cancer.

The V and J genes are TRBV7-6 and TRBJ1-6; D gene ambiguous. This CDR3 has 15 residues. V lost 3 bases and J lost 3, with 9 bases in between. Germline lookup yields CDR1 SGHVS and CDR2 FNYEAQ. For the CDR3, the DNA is TGTGCCAGCAGCTTGGCGGCAGACTATAATTCACCCCTCCACTTT. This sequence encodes CASSLAADYNSPLHF.

CDR3 in DNA: TGTGCCAGCGCCTCTGGCAGACTCAAATCTCTCAATGAGCAGTTCTTC. Its protein is CASASGRLKSLNEQFF. The chain combines TRBV6-6 with TRBJ2-1; D gene unclear. The V gene's germline CDR1 is MNHNY and CDR2 SVGAGI (reference sequence). The CDR3 spans 16 residues. Between the trimmed V and J ends, which lost 8 bases and 6 bases, there was a span of 23 bases.

For the CDR3, the DNA is TGTGCCTGGAGTGTAGACCTGGACAGCAATCAGCCCCAGCATTTT. Encoded protein: CAWSVDLDSNQPQHF. The chain joins TRBV30 to TRBJ1-5; D gene unclear. CDR3 size: 15 residues. Germline-derived CDR1 and CDR2 are GTSNPN and SVGIG (reference sequence). Trimming cost V 0 bases and J 1 base, with 10 bases left between them.

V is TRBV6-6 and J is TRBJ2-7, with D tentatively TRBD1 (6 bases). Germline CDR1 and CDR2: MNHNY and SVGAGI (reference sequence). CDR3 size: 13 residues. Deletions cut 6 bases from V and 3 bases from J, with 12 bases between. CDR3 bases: TGTGCCAGCAGGCCGGGACACCTCTACGAGCAGTACTTC. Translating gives CASRPGHLYEQYF.

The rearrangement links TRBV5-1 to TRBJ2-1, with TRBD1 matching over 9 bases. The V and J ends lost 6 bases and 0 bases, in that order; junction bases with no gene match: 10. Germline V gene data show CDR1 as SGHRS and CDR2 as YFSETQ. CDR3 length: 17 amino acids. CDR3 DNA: TGCGCCAGCAATCAGGGACAGGGCTTGGGCTCCTACAATGAGCAGTTCTTC. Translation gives CASNQGQGLGSYNEQFF. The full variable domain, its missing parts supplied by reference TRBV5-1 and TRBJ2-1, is KAGVTQTPRYLIKTRGQQVTLSCSPISGHRSVSWYQQTPGQGLQFLFEYFSETQRNKGNFPGRFSGRQFSNSRSEMNVSTLELGDSALYLCASNQGQGLGSYNEQFFGPGTRLTVL.

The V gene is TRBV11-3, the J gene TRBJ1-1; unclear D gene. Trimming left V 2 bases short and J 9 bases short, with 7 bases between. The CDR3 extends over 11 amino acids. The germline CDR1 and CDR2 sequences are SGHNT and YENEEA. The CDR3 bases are TGTGCCAGCAGCTTACAGAGACAAGCTTTCTTT. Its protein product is CASSLQRQAFF.

CDR3 amino acids: CASRSGGHLGGANVLTF. Here the CDR3 DNA reads TGCGCCAGCAGATCGGGAGGGCACCTTGGTGGGGCCAACGTCCTGACTTTC. The chain links TRBV5-1 to TRBJ2-6; 8 bases are a match to TRBD2. The CDR3 sequence is 17 residues long. Unmatched junction bases numbered 10, after V lost 5 bases and J lost 3 bases. From germline, CDR1 is SGHRS and CDR2 YFSETQ.

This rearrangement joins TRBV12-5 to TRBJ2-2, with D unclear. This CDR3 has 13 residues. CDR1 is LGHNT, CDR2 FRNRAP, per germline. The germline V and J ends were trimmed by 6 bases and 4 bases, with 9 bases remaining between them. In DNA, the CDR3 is TGTGCTAGTGGGGGTCCATCCACCGGGGAGCTGTTTTTT. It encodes CASGGPSTGELFF.

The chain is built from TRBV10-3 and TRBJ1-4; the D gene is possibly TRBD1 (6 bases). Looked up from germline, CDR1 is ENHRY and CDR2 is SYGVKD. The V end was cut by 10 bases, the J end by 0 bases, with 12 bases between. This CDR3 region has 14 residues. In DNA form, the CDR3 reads TGTGCCACCAGGGGAACCACAACTAATGAAAAACTGTTTTTT. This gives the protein CATRGTTTNEKLFF.

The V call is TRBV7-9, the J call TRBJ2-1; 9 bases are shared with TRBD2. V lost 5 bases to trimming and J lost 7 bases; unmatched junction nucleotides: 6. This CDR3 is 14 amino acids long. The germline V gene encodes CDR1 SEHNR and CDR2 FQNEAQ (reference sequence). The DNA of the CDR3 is TGTGCCAGCAGCCCGGGACTAGCCTCTAATGAGCAGTTCTTC. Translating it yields CASSPGLASNEQFF.

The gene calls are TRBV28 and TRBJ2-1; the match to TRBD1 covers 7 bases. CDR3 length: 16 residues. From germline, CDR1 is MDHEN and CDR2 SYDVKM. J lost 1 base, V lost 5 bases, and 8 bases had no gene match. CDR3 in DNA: TGTGCCAGCAGTCGGACAGGTTCGAGATCCTACAATGAGCAGTTCTTC. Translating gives CASSRTGSRSYNEQFF.

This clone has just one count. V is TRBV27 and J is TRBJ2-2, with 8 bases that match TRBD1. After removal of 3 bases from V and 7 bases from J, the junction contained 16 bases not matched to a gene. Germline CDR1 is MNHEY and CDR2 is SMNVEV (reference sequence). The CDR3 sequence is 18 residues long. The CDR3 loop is CASSFVDRGVYGVGELFF. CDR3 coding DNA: TGTGCCAGCAGTTTTGTAGACAGGGGCGTTTACGGAGTCGGGGAGCTGTTTTTT.

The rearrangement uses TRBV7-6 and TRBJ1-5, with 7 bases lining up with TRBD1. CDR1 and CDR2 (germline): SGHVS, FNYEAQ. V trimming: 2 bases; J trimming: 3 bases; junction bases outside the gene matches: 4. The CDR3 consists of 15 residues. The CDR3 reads CASSLSGQSNQPQHF. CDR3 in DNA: TGTGCCAGCAGCTTATCGGGACAGTCCAATCAGCCCCAGCATTTT.

CDR3 amino acids: CASSPEGPISGNTIYF. DNA of the CDR3: TGTGCCAGCAGCCCCGAAGGCCCTATCTCTGGAAACACCATATATTTT. V is TRBV11-3 and J is TRBJ1-3; no clear D. Per germline, CDR1 SGHNT and CDR2 YENEEA. This CDR3 comprises 16 residues. Between the trimmed V and J ends, which lost 5 bases and 0 bases, there was a span of 14 bases.

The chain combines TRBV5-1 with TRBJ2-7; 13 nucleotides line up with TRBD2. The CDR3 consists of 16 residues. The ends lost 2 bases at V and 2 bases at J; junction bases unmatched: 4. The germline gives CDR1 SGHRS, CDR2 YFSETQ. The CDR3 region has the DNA TGCGCCAGCAGCTTCCCCGGGACTAGCGGGACCTACGAGCAGTACTTC. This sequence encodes CASSFPGTSGTYEQYF. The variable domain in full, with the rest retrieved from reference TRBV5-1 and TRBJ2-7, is KAGVTQTPRYLIKTRGQQVTLSCSPISGHRSVSWYQQTPGQGLQFLFEYFSETQRNKGNFPGRFSGRQFSNSRSEMNVSTLELGDSALYLCASSFPGTSGTYEQYFGPGTRLTVT.